This T cell receptor beta chain was obtained from a study of control samples from healthy donors and cancer patients. The data were produced by immunoSEQ multiplex PCR, yet TCRdb's version contains in-frame clones alone and is incomplete. The table records 90,000 to 110,000 clones, 83% of them present only once. The CDR3 spans 16 residues. Germline V gene lookup returns CDR1 SGHNT and CDR2 YENEEA. The trim removed 0 bases at V and 4 bases at J, leaving 4 bases unmatched. Sequencing was performed on blood. The sequence was collected from a woman aged 50 to 60 in good health. The chain combines TRBV11-3 with TRBJ2-1; 9 nucleotides agree with TRBD2. The CDR3 sequence is CASSLDGTSPYNEQFF. The CDR3 region has the DNA TGTGCCAGCAGCTTAGATGGGACTAGCCCATACAATGAGCAGTTCTTC. The complete variable domain, with remaining parts taken from reference TRBV11-3 and TRBJ2-1, reads EAGVVQSPRYKIIEKKQPVAFWCNPISGHNTLYWYLQNLGQGPELLIRYENEEAVDDSQLPKDRFSAERLKGVDSTLKIQPAELGDSAVYLCASSLDGTSPYNEQFFGPGTRLTVL.